This passage covers 27 T cell receptor beta chains from one sample sequenced in a study of cytomegalovirus exposure and HLA in healthy donors. PCR used 60 Vbeta primers and 13 Jbeta primers. Produced via immunoSEQ multiplex PCR; TCRdb's table is partial and in-frame only. The profile shows fewer than 150,000 clones, 67% of them singletons. Sequenced material: PBMCs. These receptors all stem from a man between 18 and 29 years old in good health and CMV-seropositive.

Only a few counts were recorded for this clone. V gene TRBV6-1 combines with J gene TRBJ1-1; D is perhaps TRBD1 (5 bases). The germline gives CDR1 MNHNS, CDR2 SASEGT. This CDR3 region has 12 residues. Trimming took off 8 bases at V and 5 bases at J, with 12 bases between the two ends. The CDR3, as DNA: TGTGCCAGCGTTGTGGGGGGGACTGAAGCTTTCTTT. It codes for CASVVGGTEAFF.

This clone has a single count. V gene TRBV5-6 combines with J gene TRBJ2-5, with D possibly being TRBD1 (5 bases). Trimming removed 0 bases at V and 4 bases at J, with 10 bases between. The germline CDR1 and CDR2 sequences are SGHDT and YYEEEE. This CDR3 has 14 amino acids. CDR3 sequence: CASSLGGRRETQYF. The DNA of the CDR3 is TGTGCCAGCAGCTTGGGGGGCAGGCGAGAGACCCAGTACTTC.

This clone was counted once. V is TRBV5-1 and J is TRBJ2-2; no clear D. The CDR3 covers 17 residues. Germline loops: CDR1 SGHRS, CDR2 YFSETQ. The V and J ends lost 4 bases and 0 bases respectively, with 16 bases between them. The CDR3 DNA sequence: TGCGCCAGCAGCCCCCCAGTCCCGAAGACGAACACCGGGGAGCTGTTTTTT. It encodes CASSPPVPKTNTGELFF.

This chain connects TRBV28 to TRBJ2-7, with D perhaps matching TRBD2 (5 bases). Germline V gene data show CDR1 as MDHEN and CDR2 as SYDVKM. The CDR3 has 16 residues. Trimming removed 6 bases from V and 0 bases from J, with 18 bases in between. Here the CDR3 reads CASRPQSGSSSYEQYV. In DNA form, the CDR3 reads TGTGCCAGCAGGCCCCAATCGGGGTCGAGCTCCTACGAGCAGTACGTC.

This clone has a handful of counts. V gene TRBV5-6 combines with J gene TRBJ2-1, with 9 bases aligning to TRBD2. The J segment lost 9 bases and the V segment lost 5 bases, leaving 15 bases of the junction unmatched. The CDR3 spans 16 residues. Per germline, CDR1 SGHDT and CDR2 YYEEEE. CDR3 coding DNA: TGTGCCAGCAGTTCTTTAATTTCTAGCGGGGAGGTTGAGCAGTTCTTC. It encodes CASSSLISSGEVEQFF.

This clone was detected only once. The chain recombines TRBV5-6 with TRBJ2-5; TRBD1 matches 7 bases. V shed 2 bases and J 2 bases; nucleotides not matched to a gene: 3. The CDR3 totals 14 residues. The germline gives CDR1 SGHDT, CDR2 YYEEEE. This chain's CDR3 is CASSLQGLQETQYF. CDR3 bases: TGTGCCAGCAGCTTACAGGGGTTGCAAGAGACCCAGTACTTC.

The J gene is TRBJ2-3, the V gene TRBV5-1; 9 positions agree with TRBD1. The CDR3 runs to 15 residues. Trimming took 4 bases from V and 3 from J; bases not matched to a gene: 6. CDR1 is SGHRS, CDR2 YFSETQ, per germline. CDR3 bases: TGCGCCAGCAGCACAGCCGGGACAGGGACAGATACGCAGTATTTT. It translates to CASSTAGTGTDTQYF.

The chain links TRBV5-6 to TRBJ1-2, with a tentative D call TRBD1 (5 bases). This CDR3 has 16 residues. V lost 6 bases to trimming and J lost 4 bases, with 22 bases between them. CDR1 is SGHDT and CDR2 is YYEEEE in the germline V gene. Here the CDR3 reads CASILFWQGNLYGYTF. In DNA, the CDR3 is TGTGCCAGCATCCTCTTCTGGCAGGGAAACCTCTATGGCTACACCTTC.

The genes are TRBV6-5 and TRBJ2-5; D perhaps matches TRBD2 (7 bases). Trimming took off 2 bases at V and 5 bases at J, with 12 bases between the two ends. The length of the CDR3 is 14 residues. The germline V gene encodes CDR1 MNHEY and CDR2 SVGAGI. The CDR3 region is CASSYAGARETQYF. CDR3 DNA: TGTGCCAGCAGTTACGCGGGGGCCAGGGAGACCCAGTACTTC.

The V gene is TRBV9, the J gene TRBJ2-2; 9 bases align to TRBD2. The CDR3 extends over 17 amino acids. V was clipped by 0 bases and J by 0 bases; unmatched bases: 3. Germline lookup yields CDR1 SGDLS and CDR2 YYNGEE. CDR3 in amino acids: CASSVGLADTNTGELFF. The CDR3 bases are TGTGCCAGCAGCGTAGGACTAGCGGACACGAACACCGGGGAGCTGTTTTTT.

This chain uses TRBV20-1 with TRBJ2-7; 7 nucleotides align to TRBD1. The germline gives CDR1 DFQATT, CDR2 SNEGSKA (reference sequence). This CDR3 has 11 amino acids. CDR3 DNA sequence: TGCAGCGGAGGACAGGTCTACGAGCAGTACTTC. Protein: CSGGQVYEQYF.

The genes are TRBV6-5 and TRBJ2-3, with TRBD2 matching over 8 bases. Germline V gene lookup returns CDR1 MNHEY and CDR2 SVGAGI. J lost 5 bases, V lost 7 bases, and 2 bases had no gene match. CDR3 length: 12 amino acids. CDR3 coding DNA: TGTGCCAGCACCCGGGGGGGAGATACGCAGTATTTT. Translation gives CASTRGGDTQYF.

This chain links TRBV10-2 with TRBJ2-2; D is possibly TRBD1 (5 bases). Per germline, CDR1 WSHSY and CDR2 SAAADI. The CDR3 sequence is 15 residues long. V was clipped by 6 bases and J by 1 base, with 12 bases between them. The CDR3 bases are TGCGCCAGCAGAAACCCTGGACAGAACACCGGGGAGCTGTTTTTT. Translated: CASRNPGQNTGELFF.

J is TRBJ1-2 and V is TRBV5-6; no clear D. Trimming stripped 4 bases from V and 8 bases from J, with 9 bases between. CDR3 length equals 11 residues. Looked up from germline, CDR1 is SGHDT and CDR2 is YYEEEE. The chain's CDR3 is CASSLSSGYTF. The CDR3 coding sequence is TGTGCCAGCAGCCTTTCTAGCGGCTACACCTTC.

This clone came up a few times. The chain couples TRBV18 to TRBJ1-1, with a weak D call TRBD1 (6 bases). The length of the CDR3 is 14 residues. The V gene lost 4 bases and the J gene lost 1 base, with 10 bases spanning the gap. Looked up from germline, CDR1 is KGHSH and CDR2 is LQKENI. DNA for the CDR3: TGTGCCAGCTCACTTTCGACAGGGAACACTGAAGCTTTCTTT. It yields the protein CASSLSTGNTEAFF.

J is TRBJ1-2 and V is TRBV14; no reliable D call. The CDR3 totals 16 residues. Germline V gives CDR1 SGHDN, CDR2 FVKESK. Trimming shortened V by 4 bases and J by 0 bases, and 15 bases separated the two germline ends. CDR3 nucleotide sequence: TGTGCCAGCAGCCGGTGGGCAGATAACGCTAACTATGGCTACACCTTC. This gives the protein CASSRWADNANYGYTF.

The rearrangement links TRBV11-3 to TRBJ2-1; maybe TRBD2 (5 bases). Trimming took off 6 bases at V and 0 bases at J, with 9 bases between the two ends. The CDR3 loop spans 14 amino acids. CDR1 SGHNT and CDR2 YENEEA come from the germline V gene. CDR3 amino acids: CASSPRDSYNEQFF. The DNA for the CDR3 is TGTGCCAGCAGTCCCCGGGACTCCTACAATGAGCAGTTCTTC.

J is TRBJ1-1 and V is TRBV30; D uncertain. Germline lookup yields CDR1 GTSNPN and CDR2 SVGIG (reference sequence). CDR3 length: 13 residues. Between the trimmed V and J ends, which lost 0 bases and 1 base, there was a span of 6 bases. Here the CDR3 reads CAWSVRENTEAFF. As DNA, the CDR3 is TGTGCCTGGAGTGTACGCGAGAACACTGAAGCTTTCTTT.

The CDR3 bases are TGTGCCAGCAGTCGGACCTGGGACAGGGTGTGGGAGCAGTACTTC. This gives the protein CASSRTWDRVWEQYF. The chain uses TRBV6-5 and TRBJ2-7, with TRBD1 identical over 9 bases. The J segment lost 7 bases and the V segment lost 5 bases, leaving 12 bases of the junction unmatched. The length of the CDR3 is 15 residues. Germline CDR1 is MNHEY and CDR2 is SVGAGI.

This clone was seen just once. The V call is TRBV29-1, the J call TRBJ2-4, with TRBD1 matching 8 bases. Germline values: CDR1 SQVTM, CDR2 ANQGSEA. The CDR3 has 14 residues. J gave up 10 bases and V 4 bases, and 12 bases lay outside the gene matches. The CDR3 loop reads CSVGEQGARGIQYF. The DNA for the CDR3 is TGCAGCGTTGGAGAGCAGGGGGCGCGGGGTATTCAGTACTTC.

V gene TRBV10-3 combines with J gene TRBJ2-3; perhaps TRBD2 as D (5 bases). V lost 6 bases and J lost 1, with 11 bases in between. The CDR3 has 14 residues. Germline V gene data show CDR1 as ENHRY and CDR2 as SYGVKD. The CDR3 DNA follows: TGTGCCATCAGCCCTAGCTGGGGCACAGATACGCAGTATTTT. Protein product: CAISPSWGTDTQYF.

The chain combines TRBV6-6 with TRBJ2-1, with TRBD2 matching over 7 bases. This CDR3 has 15 amino acids. The V segment lost 6 bases and the J segment 2 bases; nucleotides outside the gene matches: 7. Germline CDR1 is MNHNY and CDR2 is SVGAGI (reference sequence). CDR3: CASSPRAGAYNEQFF. As DNA, the CDR3 is TGTGCCAGCAGCCCTCGCGCGGGGGCCTACAATGAGCAGTTCTTC.

This clone was counted between two and nine times. This chain uses TRBV11-2 with TRBJ2-1; TRBD2 matches at 11 bases. J gave up 8 bases and V 1 base, and 16 bases lay outside the gene matches. The germline V gene encodes CDR1 SGHAT and CDR2 FQNNGV. This CDR3 has 19 amino acids. CDR3 loop: CASSLGSALRLAGRDEQFF. In nucleotides, the CDR3 is TGTGCCAGCAGCTTAGGATCCGCTTTACGACTAGCGGGACGGGATGAGCAGTTCTTC.

This clone was seen a handful of times. The chain employs TRBV5-1 and TRBJ1-2; D perhaps matches TRBD1 (6 bases). The length of the CDR3 is 13 residues. V lost 0 bases and J lost 7, with 10 bases in between. The germline CDR1 and CDR2 sequences are SGHRS and YFSETQ. DNA of the CDR3: TGCGCCAGCAGCTTGGGACAGGTGCCTGGCTACACCTTC. As protein: CASSLGQVPGYTF.

This clone was seen a single time. The chain combines TRBV28 with TRBJ1-3, with 7 bases lining up with TRBD1. Germline values: CDR1 MDHEN, CDR2 SYDVKM. The CDR3 is 17 amino acids. Germline trimming cut 6 bases from V and 0 bases from J; bases unmatched to any gene: 11. Written as DNA, the CDR3 is TGTGCCAGCAGGAAGTCAGACAGGGTGGGCTCTGGAAACACCATATATTTT. As protein: CASRKSDRVGSGNTIYF.

V usage is TRBV9 and J usage is TRBJ2-5; D is perhaps TRBD2 (5 bases). This CDR3 contains 13 residues. Germline values: CDR1 SGDLS, CDR2 YYNGEE. V dropped 2 bases and J dropped 7 bases, with 12 bases sitting between them. CDR3 protein: CASSVEGSRTQYF. The CDR3 bases are TGTGCCAGCAGCGTTGAGGGAAGCAGGACCCAGTACTTC. Drawing the rest from reference TRBV9 and TRBJ2-5, the complete variable domain is DSGVTQTPKHLITATGQRVTLRCSPRSGDLSVYWYQQSLDQGLQFLIQYYNGEERAKGNILERFSAQQFPDLHSELNLSSLELGDSALYFCASSVEGSRTQYFGPGTRLLVL.

The chain links TRBV28 to TRBJ1-2; the D gene is possibly TRBD1 (5 bases). CDR1 and CDR2 from the germline V gene are MDHEN and SYDVKM. Trimming took 7 bases from V and 3 from J, leaving 12 bases between them. This CDR3 spans 13 amino acids. The CDR3 protein is CASMGQNHYGYTF. In DNA form, the CDR3 reads TGTGCCAGCATGGGGCAGAACCACTATGGCTACACCTTC.